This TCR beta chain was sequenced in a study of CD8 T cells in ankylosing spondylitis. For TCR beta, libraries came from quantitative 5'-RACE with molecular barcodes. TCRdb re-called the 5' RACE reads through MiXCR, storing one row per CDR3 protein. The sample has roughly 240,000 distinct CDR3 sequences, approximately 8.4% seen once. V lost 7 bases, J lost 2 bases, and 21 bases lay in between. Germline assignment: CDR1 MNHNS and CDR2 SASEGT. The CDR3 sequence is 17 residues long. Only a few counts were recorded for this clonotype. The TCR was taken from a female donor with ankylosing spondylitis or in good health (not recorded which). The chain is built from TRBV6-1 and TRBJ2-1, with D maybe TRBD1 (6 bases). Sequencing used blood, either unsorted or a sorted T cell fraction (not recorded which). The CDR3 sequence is CASTQSPAGDPYNEQFF. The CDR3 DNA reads TGTGCCAGCACCCAGTCGCCGGCAGGGGATCCCTACAATGAGCAGTTCTTC.